This TCR beta chain was found in a study of T cells after yellow fever vaccination. Study-level points and caveats: Some clonotypes were seen in both the CD4 and the CD8 compartments. These made up a small share and likely arose from convergent recombination. One caveat is that FACS-sorted repertoires could contain abundant clonotypes contaminating from the bulk population. After the booster, over 95% of CD4 and 75% to 90% of CD8 primary-response clones were re-detected.

This clonotype was counted many times. Its antigen remains unknown. The germline V gene has CDR1 SGHTA and CDR2 FQGNSA. The CDR3 is 12 amino acids. Trimming cost V 1 base and J 3 bases, with 4 bases left between them. A single record per CDR3 protein comes from TCRdb applying MiXCR to the 5' RACE reads. The sample lists around 68,000 distinct CDR3 sequences; about 7.7% were seen once. This TCR came from a young man who received the YFV17D yellow fever vaccine. This specimen consisted of CD8+ T cells sorted from PBMCs, obtained approximately 11 days after the first yellow fever vaccination. The chain couples TRBV7-2 to TRBJ2-7; D is unclear. The CDR3, as DNA: TGTGCCAGCAGCTTAGGGTACTACGAGCAGTACTTC. It is translated as CASSLGYYEQYF.